A selection of T cell receptor beta chains follows, all from one sample in a study of Ad26.COV2.S vaccination and SARS-CoV-2 variants. Using immunoSEQ multiplex PCR, the repertoire was profiled, and TCRdb retains in-frame clones only, with some absent. The data show about 350,000 clones, with approximately 90% seen just once and roughly 4.8% held by the top ten. The sequenced sample was peripheral blood, obtained in a trial of Ad26.COV2.S vaccine versus placebo. The receptors shown here come from a person between 18 and 65 years old who received the Ad26.COV2.S COVID-19 vaccine or a placebo. CDR3s include the opening cysteine and the closing phenylalanine or tryptophan. D genes are given only for firm matches. Where a row states a size, it is once, few, many or the class of an expanded clone; other rows omit it.

j_gene: TRBJ1-1; v_gene: TRBV4-3; abundance: -; d_gene: -; CDR3nt: TGCGCCAGCAGCCAATCTGACAGGACGAACACTGAAGCTTTCTTT; CDR3aa: CASSQSDRTNTEAFF
j_gene: TRBJ1-5; v_gene: TRBV28; abundance: -; d_gene: -; CDR3nt: TGTGCCAGCAGTTGGGCAGGGACCAATCAGCCCCAGCATTTT; CDR3aa: CASSWAGTNQPQHF
j_gene: TRBJ2-1; v_gene: TRBV10-3; abundance: -; d_gene: -; CDR3nt: TGTGCCATCAGAGGCACGAGCTGGGAGGGGGTAAACAATGAGCAGTTCTTC; CDR3aa: CAIRGTSWEGVNNEQFF
j_gene: TRBJ2-1; v_gene: TRBV4-1; abundance: -; d_gene: TRBD2; CDR3nt: TGCGCCAGCAGCCAAGATGCCCTAGCGGGGGGGCTCGGTGAGCAGTTCTTC; CDR3aa: CASSQDALAGGLGEQFF
j_gene: TRBJ2-1; v_gene: TRBV28; abundance: few; d_gene: -; CDR3nt: TGTGCCAGCAGTTTCCAAGCTGGCAATGAGCAGTTCTTC; CDR3aa: CASSFQAGNEQFF
j_gene: TRBJ2-4; v_gene: TRBV24-1; abundance: -; d_gene: -; CDR3nt: TGTGCCACCAGTGACGGCGAGAGTGCGGGGCGCGAAAACATTCAGTACTTC; CDR3aa: CATSDGESAGRENIQYF
j_gene: TRBJ1-1; v_gene: TRBV5-4; abundance: -; d_gene: -; CDR3nt: TGTGCCAGCAGCTTGGGTAATCCCGGAGTGGCTTTCTTT; CDR3aa: CASSLGNPGVAFF
j_gene: TRBJ2-1; v_gene: TRBV3-1/TRBV3-2; abundance: once; d_gene: -; CDR3nt: TGTGCCAGCAGCCAAGTGAGTTATGAGCAGTTCTTC; CDR3aa: CASSQVSYEQFF
j_gene: TRBJ2-1; v_gene: TRBV5-1; abundance: -; d_gene: -; CDR3nt: TGCGCCAGCAGCTCGACGGTATACTCCTACAATGAGCAGTTCTTC; CDR3aa: CASSSTVYSYNEQFF
j_gene: TRBJ1-4; v_gene: TRBV18; abundance: -; d_gene: -; CDR3nt: TGTGCCAGCTCACCACGCGGGGGTAATGAAAAACTGTTTTTT; CDR3aa: CASSPRGGNEKLFF
j_gene: TRBJ2-7; v_gene: TRBV15; abundance: once; d_gene: -; CDR3nt: TGTGCCACCAGCAGAGTCGTCACCTACGAGCAGTACTTC; CDR3aa: CATSRVVTYEQYF
j_gene: TRBJ2-2; v_gene: TRBV12-3/TRBV12-4; abundance: once; d_gene: TRBD1; CDR3nt: TGTGCCAGCAGGACAAGACAGGGCGGGGAGCTGTTTTTT; CDR3aa: CASRTRQGGELFF
j_gene: TRBJ1-5; v_gene: TRBV19; abundance: once; d_gene: -; CDR3nt: TGTGCCAGTAGTATATATCGGGTAGGACAGCCCCAGCATTTT; CDR3aa: CASSIYRVGQPQHF
j_gene: TRBJ1-1; v_gene: TRBV11-2; abundance: -; d_gene: TRBD1; CDR3nt: TGTGCCAGCAGCCCGCCCCTGAGACAGGGGGATGCTGAAGCTTTCTTT; CDR3aa: CASSPPLRQGDAEAFF
j_gene: TRBJ2-3; v_gene: TRBV7-9; abundance: -; d_gene: -; CDR3nt: TGTGCCAGCAGCTTAGGGGGTCGGGACTTGCAGTATTTT; CDR3aa: CASSLGGRDLQYF
j_gene: TRBJ2-1; v_gene: TRBV11-2; abundance: -; d_gene: TRBD1; CDR3nt: TGTGCCAGCAGCTCTGGGACAGGGTCAGCCTACAATGAGCAGTTCTTC; CDR3aa: CASSSGTGSAYNEQFF